These 20 T cell receptor beta chains originate from one sample sequenced in a study of blood T cell repertoires in COVID-19. Assay used: immunoSEQ multiplex PCR; TCRdb lists only in-frame clones, some missing. The sample has 95,000 to 150,000 clones, around 86% seen once. The sample comprised peripheral blood. These receptors came from a man between 60 and 75 years old with acute or convalescent COVID-19.

In this sample, this clone turned up once. J is TRBJ1-1 and V is TRBV6-5; 7 bases match TRBD1. The CDR3 is made up of 15 amino acids. Unmatched junction bases numbered 10, after V lost 6 bases and J lost 3 bases. CDR1 and CDR2 (germline): MNHEY, SVGAGI. The CDR3 coding sequence is TGTGCCAGCAGGCCCCCCGACAGGGCGTACACTGAAGCTTTCTTT. Protein product: CASRPPDRAYTEAFF.

This clone has just a few counts. The chain couples TRBV19 to TRBJ2-2, with 7 bases matching TRBD1. Germline values: CDR1 LNHDA, CDR2 SQIVND (reference sequence). V was clipped by 4 bases and J by 7 bases; unmatched bases: 3. The CDR3 has 13 amino acids. The CDR3 loop is CASSTRQGGELFF. The CDR3 region has the DNA TGTGCCAGTAGTACCCGACAGGGCGGGGAGCTGTTTTTT.

This clone was recorded only once. The chain recombines TRBV5-1 with TRBJ2-7; TRBD1 agrees at 8 bases. Germline lookup yields CDR1 SGHRS and CDR2 YFSETQ. The V segment lost 4 bases and the J segment 3 bases; nucleotides outside the gene matches: 6. The CDR3 loop spans 14 amino acids. The CDR3 here is CASSLDRDRYEQYF. The DNA of the CDR3 is TGCGCCAGCAGCCTGGACAGGGACCGCTACGAGCAGTACTTC.

This clone was counted between two and nine times. The gene calls are TRBV18 and TRBJ2-5; maybe TRBD1 (6 bases). Trimming cost V 2 bases and J 5 bases, with 12 bases left between them. This CDR3 contains 14 residues. Germline lookup yields CDR1 KGHSH and CDR2 LQKENI. This CDR3 reads CASSPGDTGETQYF. CDR3 nucleotides: TGTGCCAGCTCACCAGGGGACACAGGGGAGACCCAGTACTTC.

The chain couples TRBV28 to TRBJ2-6; 7 nucleotides match TRBD2. This CDR3 has 17 residues. The germline V gene has CDR1 MDHEN and CDR2 SYDVKM. V lost 4 bases, J lost 2 bases, and 8 bases stayed unmatched. The CDR3 sequence is CASSSRSAGAGANVLTF. DNA for the CDR3: TGTGCCAGCAGTTCTCGGTCCGCGGGGGCTGGGGCCAACGTCCTGACTTTC.

The gene calls are TRBV27 and TRBJ1-5; unclear D gene. The germline V gene has CDR1 MNHEY and CDR2 SMNVEV (reference sequence). Trimming took off 0 bases at V and 0 bases at J, with 6 bases between the two ends. This CDR3 contains 15 residues. CDR3 sequence (DNA): TGTGCCAGCAGTTTATCCCTAATTAGCAATCAGCCCCAGCATTTT. Translated: CASSLSLISNQPQHF.

This clone was detected only a few times. The chain joins TRBV6-6 to TRBJ1-2; maybe TRBD1 (6 bases). Trimming took off 5 bases at V and 6 bases at J, with 13 bases between the two ends. The CDR3 runs 13 residues. Germline values: CDR1 MNHNY, CDR2 SVGAGI (reference sequence). The CDR3 DNA is TGTGCCAGCAGTCCCCGAGGGGGGGATGGCTACACCTTC. This gives the protein CASSPRGGDGYTF.

The chain links TRBV2 to TRBJ1-3; D remains unclear. Germline loops: CDR1 SNHLY, CDR2 FYNNEI. The CDR3 is 14 amino acids. Trimming cost V 6 bases and J 4 bases, with 13 bases left between them. Here the CDR3 DNA reads TGTGCCAGCAGCCCTTACCTCGGGGGAAACACCATATATTTT. This sequence encodes CASSPYLGGNTIYF.

The chain has TRBV9 and TRBJ2-5, with 8 bases aligning to TRBD1. J gave up 1 base and V 5 bases, and 13 bases lay outside the gene matches. Germline V CDR1 and CDR2: SGDLS, YYNGEE. The CDR3 spans 17 residues. The DNA of the CDR3 is TGTGCCAGCAGTGTAACTCCGGGACAGGTGGGCCAAGAGACCCAGTACTTC. This codes for CASSVTPGQVGQETQYF.

There are a few counts of this clone. The gene calls are TRBV27 and TRBJ1-1; D is unclear. The CDR3 length is 15 residues. Germline-derived CDR1 and CDR2 are MNHEY and SMNVEV (reference sequence). V lost 7 bases and J 1 base, leaving 16 bases between the germline ends. As DNA, the CDR3 is TGTGCCAGCACCTTATCCCATGGCGGGAACACTGAAGCTTTCTTT. It encodes CASTLSHGGNTEAFF.

The V gene is TRBV7-9, the J gene TRBJ2-6; 9 nucleotides agree with TRBD2. Trimming cost V 0 bases and J 2 bases; bases outside gene matches: 5. The germline CDR1 and CDR2 sequences are SEHNR and FQNEAQ (reference sequence). The CDR3 covers 18 residues. The CDR3 sequence is CASSLASGRATGANVLTF. CDR3 DNA: TGTGCCAGCAGCTTAGCTAGCGGGAGAGCTACTGGGGCCAACGTCCTGACTTTC.

V usage is TRBV11-3 and J usage is TRBJ2-1, with 13 bases lining up with TRBD2. The CDR3 runs 17 residues. V shed 3 bases, J shed 9 bases, and the junction held 11 bases outside the gene matches. Germline assignment: CDR1 SGHNT and CDR2 YENEEA. The CDR3 protein is CASSLSGLAGIRSEQFF. The CDR3 nucleotides are TGTGCCAGCAGCTTGTCGGGACTAGCGGGAATACGGAGTGAGCAGTTCTTC.

This chain connects TRBV12-3 or TRBV12-4 to TRBJ1-1, with D possibly matching TRBD1 (6 bases). V dropped 1 base and J dropped 11 bases, with 11 bases sitting between them. The CDR3 extends over 12 amino acids. CDR3 DNA: TGTGCCAGCAGTTTAGACAGGGCCAGGGCTTTCTTT. Translation gives CASSLDRARAFF.

The rearrangement links TRBV24-1 to TRBJ2-2, with TRBD2 matching over 8 bases. The length of the CDR3 is 14 residues. CDR1 and CDR2 (germline): KGHDR, SFDVKD. V was clipped by 5 bases and J by 7 bases; unmatched bases: 5. The CDR3 protein is CATSGDSGVGELFF. The DNA of the CDR3 is TGTGCCACCAGTGGCGATAGCGGGGTCGGGGAGCTGTTTTTT.

The chain joins TRBV30 to TRBJ2-7; 11 bases are shared with TRBD1. This CDR3 comprises 14 residues. Losses at the gene ends were 3 bases for V and 5 bases for J; bases not matched to a gene: 6. Germline V gives CDR1 GTSNPN, CDR2 SVGIG (reference sequence). CDR3 protein: CAWSRDRGVHEQYF. As DNA, the CDR3 is TGTGCCTGGAGCCGGGACAGGGGGGTCCACGAGCAGTACTTC.

CDR3 DNA: TGTGCCAGCAGCTTTGGGACTTCAACCGGGAACACTGAAGCTTTCTTT. This gives the protein CASSFGTSTGNTEAFF. The V and J genes are TRBV7-9 and TRBJ1-1, with D perhaps matching TRBD1 (5 bases). Germline lookup yields CDR1 SEHNR and CDR2 FQNEAQ (reference sequence). The CDR3 loop spans 16 amino acids. The ends were cut back, 3 bases at V and 1 base at J, with 15 bases in the middle.

The V gene is TRBV11-3, the J gene TRBJ1-6; no definite D call. This CDR3 has 13 residues. Germline V gives CDR1 SGHNT, CDR2 YENEEA. The V and J ends lost 0 bases and 10 bases respectively, with 7 bases between them. CDR3 coding DNA: TGTGCCAGCAGCTTAGACAGGTTGTCACCCCTCCACTTT. This translates into CASSLDRLSPLHF.

This rearrangement joins TRBV10-2 to TRBJ1-2; 7 bases line up with TRBD1. V lost 1 base, J lost 2 bases, and 7 bases stayed unmatched. CDR1 and CDR2 from the germline V gene are WSHSY and SAAADI. This CDR3 spans 16 amino acids. CDR3 region: CASSEWSRGANYGYTF. The CDR3 DNA reads TGCGCCAGCAGTGAGTGGTCCAGGGGGGCGAACTATGGCTACACCTTC.

Notes on this clone: This specimen includes other DNA sequences encoding the same CDR3. The rearrangement joins TRBV2 to TRBJ1-1, with 7 bases lining up with TRBD1. Germline CDR1 and CDR2: SNHLY and FYNNEI. CDR3 length: 13 residues. J lost 1 base, V lost 6 bases, and 2 bases had no gene match. The CDR3 nucleotides read TGTGCCAGCAGGCGACAGGGGAACACTGAAGCTTTCTTT. Translated: CASRRQGNTEAFF.

The rearrangement links TRBV2 to TRBJ2-2; the match to TRBD2 covers 13 bases. Trimming cost V 4 bases and J 2 bases; bases outside gene matches: 7. Germline CDR1 SNHLY, CDR2 FYNNEI. CDR3 length: 18 residues. The CDR3: CASSVGLAGVGNTGELFF. CDR3 DNA: TGTGCCAGCAGTGTAGGACTAGCGGGAGTGGGTAACACCGGGGAGCTGTTTTTT. Full variable domain (remainder filled in from reference TRBV2 and TRBJ2-2): EPEVTQTPSHQVTQMGQEVILRCVPISNHLYFYWYRQILGQKVEFLVSFYNNEISEKSEIFDDQFSVERPDGSNFTLKIRSTKLEDSAMYFCASSVGLAGVGNTGELFFGEGSRLTVL.